The 13 T cell receptor beta chains below were found in one sample sequenced in a study of CD8+ T cells in alopecia areata. Extraction and reverse transcription of RNA yielded cDNA as the sequencing template. Repertoires were generated with immunoSEQ multiplex PCR, while TCRdb's copy carries only in-frame clones and drops some. The sample lists about 270,000 clones, approximately 60% seen once, with around 0.92% in the top ten. As for treatment: oral pan-JAK inhibitor, 5-10 mg twice daily. The sequencing here drew on CD4+ T cells sorted from blood, taken around week 54, from a patient treated with tofacitinib. The receptors stem from a human donor with alopecia areata.

This clone was observed a few times. CDR3 residues: CASSASGGDLEQYF. CDR3 DNA: TGTGCCAGCAGTGCAAGCGGGGGGGATCTTGAGCAGTACTTC. This chain uses TRBV25-1 with TRBJ2-7; 10 bases agree with TRBD2. CDR1 MGHDK and CDR2 SYGVNS come from the germline V gene. The junction had 7 bases not matched to a gene; V was cut back by 4 bases and J by 7 bases. The CDR3 is 14 residues long.

The J gene is TRBJ2-1, the V gene TRBV6-6; the D is unclear. CDR1 is MNHNY, CDR2 SVGAGI, per germline (reference sequence). This CDR3 has 14 amino acids. V lost 3 bases to trimming and J lost 7 bases, with 13 bases between them. Here the CDR3 reads CASSYLGNRNEQFF. Written as DNA, the CDR3 is TGTGCCAGCAGTTATTTGGGGAATAGGAATGAGCAGTTCTTC.

The chain combines TRBV10-3 with TRBJ2-7; 10 bases agree with TRBD1. With 3 bases clipped from V and 3 bases from J, the junction kept 5 bases outside the gene matches. CDR3 length: 15 amino acids. The germline CDR1 and CDR2 sequences are ENHRY and SYGVKD. CDR3 DNA: TGTGCCATCAGTGACTGGACAGGGGGGAACTACGAGCAGTACTTC. Translated: CAISDWTGGNYEQYF.

The chain links TRBV6-1 to TRBJ1-5, with 11 positions matching TRBD1. The length of the CDR3 is 17 residues. J gave up 2 bases and V 3 bases, and 6 bases lay outside the gene matches. In germline, CDR1 is MNHNS, CDR2 SASEGT. CDR3 amino acids: CASSEGQGGWGNQPQHF. In DNA, the CDR3 is TGTGCCAGCAGTGAGGGACAGGGGGGTTGGGGCAATCAGCCCCAGCATTTT.

This clone was observed a handful of times. The rearrangement joins TRBV15 to TRBJ2-7, with D maybe TRBD2 (6 bases). The germline V and J ends were trimmed by 1 base and 4 bases, with 17 bases remaining between them. The CDR3 length is 16 residues. Germline V lookup: CDR1 LNHNV, CDR2 YYDKDF (reference sequence). CDR3 loop: CATSRGFGGAGYEQYF. In nucleotides, the CDR3 is TGTGCCACCAGCAGAGGTTTTGGCGGGGCGGGGTACGAGCAGTACTTC.

The rearrangement joins TRBV7-2 to TRBJ2-7; tentatively, D is TRBD2 (6 bases). The CDR3 sequence is 12 residues long. Germline lookup yields CDR1 SGHTA and CDR2 FQGNSA. V dropped 4 bases and J dropped 7 bases, with 11 bases sitting between them. The CDR3 coding sequence is TGTGCCAGCAGCTATGGCGCGGGGGAGCAGTACTTC. Translating it yields CASSYGAGEQYF. The full variable domain, rest sourced from reference TRBV7-2 and TRBJ2-7, is GAGVSQSPSNKVTEKGKDVELRCDPISGHTALYWYRQSLGQGLEFLIYFQGNSAPDKSGLPSDRFSAERTGGSVSTLTIQRTQQEDSAVYLCASSYGAGEQYFGPGTRLTVT.

The chain joins TRBV10-3 to TRBJ2-5, with 7 bases fitting TRBD2. The CDR3 covers 11 residues. V trimming: 8 bases; J trimming: 4 bases; junction bases outside the gene matches: 1. The germline CDR1 and CDR2 sequences are ENHRY and SYGVKD. The CDR3 region is CAIGGGETQYF. CDR3 sequence (DNA): TGTGCCATCGGGGGGGGAGAGACCCAGTACTTC.

As concerns this clone: Relative to the germline gene, one junction end is altered; a read error may explain this. The chain employs TRBV7-7 and TRBJ2-1; 9 bases map to TRBD1. Germline V gene data show CDR1 as SSHAT and CDR2 as FNYEAQ (reference sequence). This CDR3 is built from 13 residues. In DNA form, the CDR3 reads TGTGCTAGCAGTTCCGGGACAGGGAATAAGCAGTTCTTC. It encodes CASSSGTGNKQFF.

This clone was counted only a few times. V is TRBV7-9 and J is TRBJ1-6; TRBD1 is a possible D gene (6 bases). V dropped 3 bases and J dropped 8 bases, with 11 bases sitting between them. Per the germline V gene, CDR1 is SEHNR and CDR2 is FQNEAQ (reference sequence). The CDR3 is made up of 14 amino acids. The CDR3 nucleotides read TGTGCCAGCAGCTTGCGGGGGCTTCATTCACCCCTCCACTTT. Encoded protein: CASSLRGLHSPLHF.

This clone was seen more than once but under ten times. This chain uses TRBV7-2 with TRBJ2-3; 7 bases are shared with TRBD2. V trimming: 3 bases; J trimming: 5 bases; junction bases outside the gene matches: 8. Germline loops: CDR1 SGHTA, CDR2 FQGNSA. The CDR3 is 15 residues long. The CDR3 loop reads CASSLGSGVGDTQYF. The CDR3 DNA sequence: TGTGCCAGCAGCTTGGGGAGCGGGGTGGGAGATACGCAGTATTTT.

V is TRBV20-1 and J is TRBJ2-5; D is undetermined. The ends were cut back, 0 bases at V and 11 bases at J, with 7 bases in the middle. This CDR3 comprises 10 residues. Germline CDR1 is DFQATT and CDR2 is SNEGSKA (reference sequence). CDR3 sequence reads: CSARDGPQYF. The CDR3 coding sequence is TGCAGTGCTAGAGATGGGCCACAGTACTTC.

In its sample, this clone was seen many times. The chain joins TRBV5-6 to TRBJ1-1; 10 bases line up with TRBD1. There are 16 residues in the CDR3. The J segment lost 7 bases and the V segment lost 3 bases, leaving 12 bases of the junction unmatched. Germline CDR1 is SGHDT and CDR2 is YYEEEE. The CDR3 here is CASSSPDRGRGDEAFF. The CDR3 DNA reads TGTGCCAGCAGCTCGCCCGACAGGGGGCGAGGGGATGAAGCTTTCTTT.

This chain links TRBV5-6 with TRBJ1-1; TRBD1 agrees at 10 bases. The junction had 4 bases not matched to a gene; V was cut back by 3 bases and J by 8 bases. From germline, CDR1 is SGHDT and CDR2 YYEEEE. The CDR3 extends over 13 amino acids. CDR3 DNA sequence: TGTGCCAGCAGCTGGGGACAGGGGAACGAAGCTTTCTTT. Amino acid sequence: CASSWGQGNEAFF.